The 28 T cell receptor beta chains given below trace back to one sample, sequenced in a study of cytomegalovirus exposure and HLA in healthy donors. Amplification used 60 Vbeta primers and 13 Jbeta primers. This table comes from immunoSEQ multiplex PCR, and its TCRdb copy is limited to in-frame clones, with some not included. Of around 140,000 clones in the sample, nearly 80% were seen once. Sequences were obtained from PBMCs. Receptor source: a male donor in good health and CMV-seronegative.

The V gene is TRBV27, the J gene TRBJ1-2, with 9 nucleotides matching TRBD1. This CDR3 is 14 amino acids long. The J segment lost 8 bases and the V segment lost 6 bases, leaving 10 bases of the junction unmatched. Looked up from germline, CDR1 is MNHEY and CDR2 is SMNVEV (reference sequence). The CDR3 sequence is CASSSADRGWGYTF. CDR3 DNA: TGTGCCAGCAGCTCCGCGGACAGGGGTTGGGGCTACACCTTC.

The chain links TRBV6-5 to TRBJ1-2; 7 bases match TRBD1. There are 16 residues in the CDR3. Per the germline V gene, CDR1 is MNHEY and CDR2 is SVGAGI. V shed 0 bases and J 5 bases; nucleotides not matched to a gene: 9. The CDR3 loop is CASSYSSGTVGYGYTF. The CDR3 DNA follows: TGTGCCAGCAGTTACTCTTCGGGGACAGTCGGGTATGGCTACACCTTC.

This clone was recorded only once. CDR3 protein: CASSLGLAGYNEQFF. In DNA, the CDR3 is TGTGCCAGCAGCTTGGGACTAGCGGGTTACAATGAGCAGTTCTTC. This chain uses TRBV5-8 with TRBJ2-1, with 10 bases fitting TRBD2. Losses at the gene ends were 0 bases for V and 4 bases for J; bases not matched to a gene: 1. Germline CDR1 SGHTS, CDR2 YDEGEE. The CDR3 consists of 15 residues.

The rearrangement links TRBV9 to TRBJ2-5, with D perhaps TRBD2 (6 bases). The V gene's germline CDR1 is SGDLS and CDR2 YYNGEE. The CDR3 has 15 residues. V gave up 9 bases and J gave up 5 bases, with 23 bases separating them. CDR3 DNA sequence: TGTGCCACCTCAAGGGGAGCGGGCCTTGGGGAGACCCAGTACTTC. Protein: CATSRGAGLGETQYF.

This clone has only a few counts. The chain recombines TRBV29-1 with TRBJ1-1; 7 bases are a match to TRBD1. The CDR3 is 13 amino acids. With 7 bases clipped from V and 3 bases from J, the junction kept 8 bases outside the gene matches. The germline V gene has CDR1 SQVTM and CDR2 ANQGSEA. In DNA, the CDR3 is TGCAGCGAGACCCTCAGGGGGGACACTGAAGCTTTCTTT. Its protein product is CSETLRGDTEAFF.

This chain joins TRBV5-1 and TRBJ2-2; D may be TRBD1 (9 bases). The length of the CDR3 is 16 residues. The V and J ends lost 3 bases and 4 bases respectively, with 16 bases between them. CDR1 and CDR2 from the germline V gene are SGHRS and YFSETQ. The CDR3 DNA reads TGCGCCAGCAGCTCGGGGGGGACAGGGTTCACCGGGGAGCTGTTTTTT. It yields the protein CASSSGGTGFTGELFF.

In this sample, this clone turned up a few times. This chain's CDR3 is CSVGRGGSVEAFF. CDR3 bases: TGCAGCGTCGGACGAGGGGGTAGTGTTGAAGCTTTCTTT. V and J are TRBV29-1 and TRBJ1-1; D might be TRBD1 (6 bases). Per the germline V gene, CDR1 is SQVTM and CDR2 is ANQGSEA. CDR3 length: 13 residues. Trimming stripped 6 bases from V and 7 bases from J, with 18 bases between.

The CDR3, as DNA: TGTGCCAGCAGAGAGACAGGGTCTAATGAAAAACTGTTTTTT. Translated: CASRETGSNEKLFF. The chain couples TRBV6-1 to TRBJ1-4, with 7 bases that match TRBD1. Losses at the gene ends were 6 bases for V and 3 bases for J; bases not matched to a gene: 4. The CDR3 is 14 amino acids. Germline CDR1 is MNHNS and CDR2 is SASEGT.

The V gene is TRBV5-6, the J gene TRBJ1-2; D perhaps matches TRBD1 (6 bases). The V end lost 3 bases, the J end lost 0 bases, and 21 bases lay between the germline ends. The CDR3 runs 18 residues. Germline V lookup: CDR1 SGHDT, CDR2 YYEEEE. CDR3 protein: CASSSPMRTGTSNYGYTF. The DNA for the CDR3 is TGTGCCAGCAGCTCACCAATGAGAACCGGGACATCTAACTATGGCTACACCTTC.

The chain recombines TRBV5-1 with TRBJ1-6; the D gene is possibly TRBD1 (5 bases). The germline CDR1 and CDR2 sequences are SGHRS and YFSETQ. Trimming cost V 0 bases and J 6 bases, with 10 bases left between them. The CDR3 loop spans 15 amino acids. This chain's CDR3 is CASSLAGDSNSPLHF. The CDR3 nucleotides are TGCGCCAGCAGCTTGGCTGGAGACAGTAATTCACCCCTCCACTTT.

CDR3 sequence (DNA): TGTGCCAGCAGCCAACGAGGAGGCAGTGTTGGGTTTACTGAAGCTTTCTTT. Translated, it gives CASSQRGGSVGFTEAFF. The chain has TRBV14 and TRBJ1-1; no clear D. Trimming removed 2 bases at V and 5 bases at J, with 21 bases between. The CDR3 totals 17 residues. Germline V gives CDR1 SGHDN, CDR2 FVKESK.

The gene calls are TRBV6-1 and TRBJ1-3; no firm D call. The CDR3 has 12 residues. CDR1 is MNHNS, CDR2 SASEGT, per germline. Trimming removed 8 bases from V and 4 bases from J, with 9 bases in between. CDR3 amino acids: CASYQEGNTIYF. In nucleotides, the CDR3 is TGTGCCAGCTACCAAGAGGGAAACACCATATATTTT.

The chain joins TRBV4-2 to TRBJ1-2, with D possibly matching TRBD1 (6 bases). The CDR3 has 17 residues. Trimming pared 1 base from V and 3 bases from J, leaving 18 bases between. In germline, CDR1 is LGHNA, CDR2 YNFKEQ. This CDR3 is CASSQVTQGGSDYGYTF. The CDR3 bases are TGTGCCAGCAGCCAAGTAACACAGGGTGGCAGCGACTATGGCTACACCTTC.

This clone appeared a few times. The chain uses TRBV6-1 and TRBJ1-1; D is possibly TRBD1 (6 bases). The CDR3 contains 13 residues. The V gene's germline CDR1 is MNHNS and CDR2 SASEGT. Trimming stripped 6 bases from V and 1 base from J, with 9 bases between. CDR3 protein: CASRRQENTEAFF. The CDR3 DNA reads as TGTGCCAGCAGAAGACAGGAGAACACTGAAGCTTTCTTT.

The chain uses TRBV6-5 and TRBJ2-7; D possibly corresponds to TRBD1 (6 bases). Germline assignment: CDR1 MNHEY and CDR2 SVGAGI. V lost 0 bases to trimming and J lost 7 bases, with 10 bases between them. This CDR3 has 13 amino acids. CDR3 coding DNA: TGTGCCAGCAGTTACTCGGGGGCCCTTGAGCAGTACTTC. Translating it yields CASSYSGALEQYF.

This rearrangement joins TRBV20-1 to TRBJ2-3; tentatively, D is TRBD1 (5 bases). V shed 2 bases and J shed 5 bases, with 5 bases lying between them. Germline CDR1 is DFQATT and CDR2 is SNEGSKA (reference sequence). The CDR3 runs to 11 residues. CDR3 residues: CSARRGDTQYF. In DNA, the CDR3 is TGCAGTGCTAGAAGGGGAGATACGCAGTATTTT.

The J gene is TRBJ1-2, the V gene TRBV6-6; 8 nucleotides match TRBD1. This CDR3 region has 14 residues. The J segment lost 4 bases and the V segment lost 7 bases, leaving 8 bases of the junction unmatched. From germline, CDR1 is MNHNY and CDR2 SVGAGI (reference sequence). This chain's CDR3 is CASNPTGVGYGYTF. The DNA of the CDR3 is TGTGCCAGCAACCCGACAGGGGTGGGCTATGGCTACACCTTC.

V is TRBV4-2 and J is TRBJ1-2, with 8 bases lining up with TRBD1. The CDR3 spans 14 residues. V trimming: 0 bases; J trimming: 4 bases; junction bases outside the gene matches: 1. Germline CDR1 and CDR2: LGHNA and YNFKEQ. The CDR3 region is CASSQDTGGYGYTF. CDR3 nucleotides: TGTGCCAGCAGCCAAGATACAGGGGGCTATGGCTACACCTTC.

The chain recombines TRBV6-1 with TRBJ2-5; 8 bases agree with TRBD1. The V gene's germline CDR1 is MNHNS and CDR2 SASEGT. The CDR3 contains 15 residues. Losses at the gene ends were 7 bases for V and 5 bases for J; bases not matched to a gene: 12. This CDR3 is CASNPAGGVGETQYF. The CDR3 nucleotides are TGTGCCAGCAACCCCGCAGGGGGCGTGGGCGAGACCCAGTACTTC.

The V and J genes are TRBV5-8 and TRBJ2-3; 8 bases fit TRBD1. V dropped 2 bases and J dropped 2; count of bases not matched to a gene: 4. This CDR3 has 15 residues. Germline CDR1 reads SGHTS; CDR2 reads YDEGEE. The CDR3: CASSFGQGITDTQYF. The CDR3 coding sequence is TGTGCCAGCAGCTTCGGACAGGGTATCACAGATACGCAGTATTTT.

This clone was seen more than once but under ten times. The V call is TRBV7-8, the J call TRBJ1-1; D is ambiguous. Trimming removed 1 base from V and 7 bases from J, with 4 bases in between. This CDR3 comprises 11 residues. The germline CDR1 and CDR2 sequences are SGHVS and FQNEAQ. The DNA for the CDR3 is TGTGCCAGCAGCTTAGGGAGTGAAGCTTTCTTT. Translated, it gives CASSLGSEAFF.

The V gene is TRBV20-1, the J gene TRBJ1-1; no firm D call. Germline CDR1 DFQATT, CDR2 SNEGSKA (reference sequence). Trimming took 6 bases from V and 3 from J, leaving 8 bases between them. The CDR3 extends over 11 amino acids. DNA of the CDR3: TGCAGTGCCCACTTGCACACTGAAGCTTTCTTT. Its translation is CSAHLHTEAFF.

This clone has a handful of counts. At one end, the junction sequence differs from germline, possibly due to a read error. The V call is TRBV5-1, the J call TRBJ1-5, with 7 bases that match TRBD1. This CDR3 is 14 amino acids long. Germline-derived CDR1 and CDR2 are SGHRS and YFSETQ. CDR3 nucleotide sequence: TGCGCCAGCAGCCTGACAGGGAGCAGTCAGCCCCAGCATTTT. Translation: CASSLTGSSQPQHF.

The genes are TRBV7-9 and TRBJ2-1; possible D gene TRBD1, 5 bases. Trimming took 1 base from V and 6 from J, leaving 7 bases between them. CDR3 size: 13 residues. Germline assignment: CDR1 SEHNR and CDR2 FQNEAQ (reference sequence). For the CDR3, the DNA is TGTGCCAGCAGCTTAGGACAGCCCAATGAGCAGTTCTTC. The encoded protein is CASSLGQPNEQFF.

The V call is TRBV18, the J call TRBJ2-6; possible D gene TRBD2, 5 bases. The CDR3 has 17 residues. Trimming stripped 2 bases from V and 0 bases from J, with 11 bases between. Germline CDR1 reads KGHSH; CDR2 reads LQKENI. The CDR3 reads CASSPTLGSSGANVLTF. As DNA, the CDR3 is TGTGCCAGCTCACCAACCTTAGGGAGCTCTGGGGCCAACGTCCTGACTTTC.

The V call is TRBV2, the J call TRBJ1-5, with TRBD1 matching over 8 bases. The trim removed 5 bases at V and 2 bases at J, leaving 2 bases unmatched. The CDR3 loop spans 14 amino acids. Germline CDR1 is SNHLY and CDR2 is FYNNEI. CDR3 sequence: CASSLTGGNQPQHF. In nucleotides, the CDR3 is TGTGCCAGCAGTTTGACAGGGGGCAATCAGCCCCAGCATTTT.

This clone was found a few times. The chain uses TRBV4-3 and TRBJ1-6; TRBD1 might be the D (5 bases). This CDR3 comprises 15 residues. Germline V lookup: CDR1 LGHNA, CDR2 YSLEER. With 1 base removed from V and 13 bases from J, the gap between germline ends came to 17 bases. This CDR3 reads CASSQVLQGFVPLHF. The CDR3, as DNA: TGCGCCAGCAGCCAAGTTCTCCAGGGCTTTGTTCCCCTCCACTTT.

The CDR3 here is CATQPRGNTGELFF. As DNA, the CDR3 is TGTGCCACCCAGCCACGGGGGAACACCGGGGAGCTGTTTTTT. This chain uses TRBV5-4 with TRBJ2-2; a possible D gene is TRBD2 (5 bases). CDR1 and CDR2 from the germline V gene are SGHNT and YYREEE (reference sequence). The CDR3 runs 14 residues. Trimming left V 9 bases short and J 1 base short, with 13 bases between.